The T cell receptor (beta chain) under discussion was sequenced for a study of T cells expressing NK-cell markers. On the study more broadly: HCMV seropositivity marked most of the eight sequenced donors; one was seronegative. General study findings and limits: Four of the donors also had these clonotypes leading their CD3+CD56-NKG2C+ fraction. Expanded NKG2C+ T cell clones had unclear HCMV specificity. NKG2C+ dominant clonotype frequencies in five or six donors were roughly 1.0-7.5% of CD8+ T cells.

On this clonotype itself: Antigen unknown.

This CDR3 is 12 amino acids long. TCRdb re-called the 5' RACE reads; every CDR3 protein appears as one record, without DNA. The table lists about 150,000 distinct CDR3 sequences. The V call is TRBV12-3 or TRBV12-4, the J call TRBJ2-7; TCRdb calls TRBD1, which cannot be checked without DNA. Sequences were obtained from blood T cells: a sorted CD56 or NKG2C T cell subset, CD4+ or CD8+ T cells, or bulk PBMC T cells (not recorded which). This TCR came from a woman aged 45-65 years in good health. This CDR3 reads CASSRDRYEQYF.